This entry lists 7 T cell receptor beta chains sequenced from one sample in a study of blood T cell dynamics during melanoma immunotherapy (dated by TCRdb to about 2020). The time point label, read with the paper, signifies: week 3, after first cycle of checkpoint inhibitor. Library preparation was by the immunoSEQ multiplex PCR assay. The source is immuneACCESS, and TCRdb retained only in-frame sequences with V and J called. Part of the clones is not carried over; for the studies checked, unresolved V genes explain less than half of this, and the remainder is unexplained. Here the sample has about 10,000 clones; about 85% occur a single time. Of the sample, more than 4% falls within the top ten clones. The sample was blood, taken from a patient treated with checkpoint blockade. These receptors originate from a human donor with melanoma.

This clone came up a few times. The rearrangement joins TRBV29-1 to TRBJ2-1; D unclear. V was trimmed by 4 bases and J by 6 bases, leaving 10 bases between them. Germline V gene data show CDR1 as SQVTM and CDR2 as ANQGSEA. This CDR3 has 12 residues. Here the CDR3 reads CSVVPGTNEQFF. The CDR3 DNA is TGCAGCGTTGTCCCCGGAACCAATGAGCAGTTCTTC.

The chain recombines TRBV6-5 with TRBJ1-1; unclear D gene. V was cut by 3 bases and J by 0 bases, with 11 bases left in between. CDR3 length: 15 residues. From germline, CDR1 is MNHEY and CDR2 SVGAGI. The CDR3 region is CASSYSVEVNTEAFF. The CDR3 DNA sequence: TGTGCCAGCAGTTATTCGGTTGAGGTGAACACTGAAGCTTTCTTT.

The V gene is TRBV5-4, the J gene TRBJ2-6; D not resolved. The CDR3 contains 15 residues. Between the trimmed V and J ends, which lost 6 bases and 0 bases, there was a span of 10 bases. Germline V CDR1 and CDR2: SGHNT, YYREEE (reference sequence). In DNA form, the CDR3 reads TGTGCCAGCACTCCCCCGGGCTCTGGGGCCAACGTCCTGACTTTC. Translation gives CASTPPGSGANVLTF. Filled out from reference TRBV5-4 and TRBJ2-6, the complete variable domain reads ETGVTQSPTHLIKTRGQQVTLRCSSQSGHNTVSWYQQALGQGPQFIFQYYREEENGRGNFPPRFSGLQFPNYSSELNVNALELDDSALYLCASTPPGSGANVLTFGAGSRLTVL.

The V call is TRBV19, the J call TRBJ2-7; D may be TRBD2 (7 bases). V shed 5 bases and J shed 2 bases, with 10 bases lying between them. CDR3 size: 13 residues. Germline V gene sequence: CDR1 LNHDA, CDR2 SQIVND (reference sequence). The CDR3 nucleotides are TGTGCCAGTAGTTTCGGGGGGCCCTACGAGCAGTACTTC. As protein: CASSFGGPYEQYF.

The gene calls are TRBV27 and TRBJ2-3; 7 nucleotides line up with TRBD1. The ends lost 8 bases at V and 2 bases at J; junction bases unmatched: 10. The CDR3 totals 15 residues. Germline values: CDR1 MNHEY, CDR2 SMNVEV (reference sequence). In nucleotides, the CDR3 is TGTGCCAGCCGTCCCGGGACAGCCACCACAGATACGCAGTATTTT. Its protein product is CASRPGTATTDTQYF.

V is TRBV5-8 and J is TRBJ2-3; D remains ambiguous. Trimming removed 4 bases at V and 0 bases at J, with 15 bases between. The length of the CDR3 is 16 residues. CDR1 SGHTS and CDR2 YDEGEE come from the germline V gene. The CDR3 is CASSSGGGASTDTQYF. The CDR3 region has the DNA TGTGCCAGCAGCAGTGGTGGCGGAGCTAGCACAGATACGCAGTATTTT.

J is TRBJ1-1 and V is TRBV25-1, with 8 bases matching TRBD1. V trimming: 7 bases; J trimming: 2 bases; junction bases outside the gene matches: 6. The length of the CDR3 is 14 residues. The V gene's germline CDR1 is MGHDK and CDR2 SYGVNS. DNA of the CDR3: TGTGCCAGCACCTCAGACAGGGGAAACACTGAAGCTTTCTTT. The encoded protein is CASTSDRGNTEAFF.